Below, 21 T cell receptor beta chains from the same sample are listed, as sequenced in a study of blood T cell repertoires in COVID-19. Here immunoSEQ multiplex PCR was the method, and the copy in TCRdb shows in-frame clones only, minus some. The sample includes under 350,000 clones, roughly nine tenths of them seen just once. Input material: PBMCs or T cells enriched from blood (not recorded which). These receptors all come from a woman in her sixties or seventies who had recovered from COVID-19.

The rearrangement uses TRBV3-1 (or the pseudogene TRBV3-2) and TRBJ2-4, with D tentatively TRBD2 (7 bases). The CDR3 loop spans 14 amino acids. V lost 7 bases, J lost 8 bases, and 18 bases lay in between. The germline V gene encodes CDR1 LGHDT and CDR2 YNNKEL (reference sequence). CDR3 sequence reads: CASTEGGSGDIQYF. The CDR3 DNA reads TGTGCCAGCACAGAGGGGGGGAGCGGGGACATTCAGTACTTC.

The chain carries TRBV7-2 and TRBJ2-1, with 10 bases that match TRBD2. CDR3 length: 14 residues. J lost 0 bases, V lost 10 bases, and 3 bases had no gene match. CDR1 and CDR2 from the germline V gene are SGHTA and FQGNSA. Here the CDR3 DNA reads TGTGCCATTAGCGGGAGGAGCTCCTACAATGAGCAGTTCTTC. It translates to CAISGRSSYNEQFF.

With respect to this clone: This specimen includes other DNA sequences encoding the same CDR3. The chain is built from TRBV5-1 and TRBJ2-3; 11 bases agree with TRBD2. CDR1 is SGHRS and CDR2 is YFSETQ in the germline V gene. The CDR3 length is 14 residues. After removal of 4 bases from V and 4 bases from J, the junction contained 2 bases not matched to a gene. CDR3 coding DNA: TGCGCCAGCAGCATTAGCGGGGGGGCAGATACGCAGTATTTT. Translation gives CASSISGGADTQYF.

The V and J genes are TRBV28 and TRBJ1-6; no clear D gene. Germline V gene data show CDR1 as MDHEN and CDR2 as SYDVKM. CDR3 length: 14 residues. The V end was cut by 2 bases, the J end by 10 bases, with 12 bases between. For the CDR3, the DNA is TGTGCCAGCAGTTTAGTTCGGGTTTGGTCACCCCTCCACTTT. This sequence encodes CASSLVRVWSPLHF.

The chain recombines TRBV5-1 with TRBJ2-3; 14 bases fit TRBD2. The V and J ends lost 4 bases and 1 base, in that order; junction bases with no gene match: 5. Looked up from germline, CDR1 is SGHRS and CDR2 is YFSETQ. The CDR3 is 17 amino acids. CDR3 amino acids: CASSPAGLAGGTDTQYF. The CDR3, as DNA: TGCGCCAGCAGCCCTGCGGGACTAGCGGGGGGCACAGATACGCAGTATTTT. Looking up the rest from reference TRBV5-1 and TRBJ2-3 gives the full variable domain: KAGVTQTPRYLIKTRGQQVTLSCSPISGHRSVSWYQQTPGQGLQFLFEYFSETQRNKGNFPGRFSGRQFSNSRSEMNVSTLELGDSALYLCASSPAGLAGGTDTQYFGPGTRLTVL.

This chain joins TRBV28 and TRBJ1-1, with D maybe TRBD1 (6 bases). From germline, CDR1 is MDHEN and CDR2 SYDVKM. The V gene lost 7 bases and the J gene lost 6 bases, with 18 bases spanning the gap. The CDR3 covers 14 residues. CDR3 DNA sequence: TGTGCCAGCATCCCCGCCTTACAGGGATCTGAAGCTTTCTTT. It encodes CASIPALQGSEAFF.

The rearrangement joins TRBV28 to TRBJ2-1; 10 nucleotides line up with TRBD2. The CDR3 has 12 amino acids. Looked up from germline, CDR1 is MDHEN and CDR2 is SYDVKM. The CDR3 sequence is CETTGTSDEQFF. The CDR3 nucleotides read TGTGAAACGACGGGGACTAGCGATGAGCAGTTCTTC.

The rearrangement joins TRBV5-6 to TRBJ2-1; TRBD2 agrees at 9 bases. V shed 5 bases, J shed 9 bases, and the junction held 9 bases outside the gene matches. The CDR3 sequence is 14 residues long. CDR1 is SGHDT, CDR2 YYEEEE, per germline. CDR3 sequence: CASSGAGGPGEQFF. CDR3 in DNA: TGTGCCAGCAGTGGCGCGGGGGGGCCGGGTGAGCAGTTCTTC.

The V and J genes are TRBV4-1 and TRBJ1-3; possibly TRBD1 for D (6 bases). Germline CDR1 reads MGHRA; CDR2 reads YSYEKL. The CDR3 sequence is 15 residues long. V dropped 0 bases and J dropped 2 bases, with 8 bases sitting between them. This CDR3 reads CASSQDWTAGNTIYF. The DNA for the CDR3 is TGCGCCAGCAGCCAAGACTGGACAGCTGGAAACACCATATATTTT.

A remark on this clone: One end of the junction is discordant with germline, which a read error may explain. The chain joins TRBV12-3 or TRBV12-4 to TRBJ1-2; D is uncertain. The length of the CDR3 is 12 residues. CDR3 nucleotides: TGTGCCAGCAGTCCCGGCGACATGGCTATGGCCTTC. It codes for CASSPGDMAMAF.

This clone has at least ten counts. The gene calls are TRBV3-1 (or the pseudogene TRBV3-2) and TRBJ1-3; tentatively, D is TRBD1 (5 bases). V was trimmed by 0 bases and J by 4 bases, leaving 10 bases between them. This CDR3 is built from 15 residues. Germline CDR1 and CDR2: LGHDT and YNNKEL (reference sequence). CDR3 nucleotides: TGTGCCAGCAGCCAAGAAATCACAGGAGGAAACACCATATATTTT. Its protein is CASSQEITGGNTIYF.

The chain employs TRBV7-2 and TRBJ2-7, with a tentative D call TRBD1 (7 bases). The CDR3 runs to 13 residues. The V and J ends lost 5 bases and 5 bases respectively, with 13 bases between them. Germline CDR1 is SGHTA and CDR2 is FQGNSA. Here the CDR3 reads CASSLDREDEQYF. The DNA of the CDR3 is TGTGCCAGCAGCCTTGACAGGGAGGACGAGCAGTACTTC.

The V gene is TRBV19, the J gene TRBJ1-5, with D hard to call. CDR3 length: 15 amino acids. V lost 5 bases to trimming and J lost 2 bases, with 13 bases between them. Germline CDR1 and CDR2: LNHDA and SQIVND (reference sequence). CDR3 sequence reads: CASSPLRSGNQPQHF. The CDR3 coding sequence is TGTGCCAGTAGTCCCTTGAGGTCAGGCAATCAGCCCCAGCATTTT.

This clone occurred a few times. The chain has TRBV30 and TRBJ1-2; 7 positions match TRBD1. With 4 bases clipped from V and 5 bases from J, the junction kept 4 bases outside the gene matches. CDR3 length: 12 amino acids. Germline CDR1 reads GTSNPN; CDR2 reads SVGIG (reference sequence). The CDR3 nucleotides read TGTGCCTGGAAGGGCAGGGGGTATGGCTACACCTTC. This encodes CAWKGRGYGYTF.

The chain recombines TRBV6-5 with TRBJ2-7, with D maybe TRBD2 (6 bases). V shed 8 bases and J shed 4 bases, with 12 bases lying between them. The CDR3 is 12 residues long. Germline V gene sequence: CDR1 MNHEY, CDR2 SVGAGI. CDR3 sequence reads: CASFRERYEQYF. CDR3 DNA sequence: TGTGCCAGCTTCCGGGAGAGATACGAGCAGTACTTC.

V gene TRBV9 combines with J gene TRBJ2-7; TRBD1 might be the D (6 bases). Germline V gene data show CDR1 as SGDLS and CDR2 as YYNGEE. CDR3 length: 20 residues. Trimming took off 0 bases at V and 1 base at J, with 26 bases between the two ends. The CDR3 DNA is TGTGCCAGCAGCGTAGTGAACCTCATCGCGAGGGGGTGGACTTCCTACGAGCAGTACTTC. Amino acids: CASSVVNLIARGWTSYEQYF. Supplemented by reference TRBV9 and TRBJ2-7, the full variable domain reads DSGVTQTPKHLITATGQRVTLRCSPRSGDLSVYWYQQSLDQGLQFLIQYYNGEERAKGNILERFSAQQFPDLHSELNLSSLELGDSALYFCASSVVNLIARGWTSYEQYFGPGTRLTVT.

This chain uses TRBV28 with TRBJ2-1; 7 bases line up with TRBD2. In germline, CDR1 is MDHEN, CDR2 SYDVKM. This CDR3 comprises 16 residues. V lost 7 bases, J lost 5 bases, and 14 bases stayed unmatched. CDR3 nucleotide sequence: TGTGCCAGCACCCTAGGGGAGGCTAGCGGACACAATGAGCAGTTCTTC. Amino acids: CASTLGEASGHNEQFF.

The chain has TRBV13 and TRBJ2-5; D remains ambiguous. This CDR3 contains 14 residues. The germline V and J ends were trimmed by 0 bases and 5 bases, with 10 bases remaining between them. Germline lookup yields CDR1 PRHDT and CDR2 FYEKMQ (reference sequence). The CDR3 DNA reads as TGTGCCAGCAGCTTAGGGAGCGACGCGGAGACCCAGTACTTC. Residues: CASSLGSDAETQYF.

This chain joins TRBV10-3 and TRBJ1-4, with 7 bases identical to TRBD1. Germline loops: CDR1 ENHRY, CDR2 SYGVKD. The V and J ends lost 0 bases and 10 bases, in that order; junction bases with no gene match: 5. The CDR3 has 14 amino acids. The DNA for the CDR3 is TGTGCCATCAGTGAGTCTGCAGGGGGTTTAAAACTGTTTTTT. Protein sequence: CAISESAGGLKLFF.

The chain is built from TRBV28 and TRBJ1-5, with TRBD1 as a possible D gene (6 bases). This CDR3 comprises 16 residues. Germline CDR1 reads MDHEN; CDR2 reads SYDVKM. Trimming pared 2 bases from V and 2 bases from J, leaving 13 bases between. The CDR3 protein is CASSLGGAGGNQPQHF. The CDR3 region has the DNA TGTGCCAGCAGTTTAGGAGGAGCAGGGGGCAATCAGCCCCAGCATTTT.

The chain has TRBV4-1 and TRBJ2-6; TRBD1 is a possible D gene (5 bases). V was shortened by 4 bases and J by 0 bases, with 7 bases between the two germline ends. Germline assignment: CDR1 MGHRA and CDR2 YSYEKL. The CDR3 loop spans 15 amino acids. CDR3 DNA: TGCGCCAGCAGCCCAGGACACTCTGGGGCCAACGTCCTGACTTTC. Amino acids: CASSPGHSGANVLTF.